This passage covers 14 T cell receptor beta chains from one sample sequenced in a study of blood T cell repertoires in COVID-19. Here immunoSEQ multiplex PCR was the method, and the copy in TCRdb shows in-frame clones only, minus some. The sample consists of about 250,000 clones, around four fifths of them appearing once. What was sequenced was peripheral blood. The receptors come from a man aged 40-49 years with acute or convalescent COVID-19.

The V gene is TRBV19, the J gene TRBJ1-5; D gene unclear. The V gene's germline CDR1 is LNHDA and CDR2 SQIVND (reference sequence). The V end was cut by 1 base, the J end by 7 bases, with 11 bases between. This CDR3 comprises 14 residues. The CDR3 is CASSIGEAPQPQHF. The CDR3 coding sequence is TGTGCCAGTAGTATAGGTGAAGCACCCCAGCCCCAGCATTTT.

The V call is TRBV20-1, the J call TRBJ2-5, with no clear D. V was cut by 4 bases and J by 7 bases, with 10 bases left in between. The CDR3 contains 11 residues. The germline V gene has CDR1 DFQATT and CDR2 SNEGSKA (reference sequence). The CDR3 nucleotides read TGCAGTGCTATCCTAGGAGCGACCCAGTACTTC. Its translation: CSAILGATQYF.

V gene TRBV14 combines with J gene TRBJ2-5, with D maybe TRBD1 (5 bases). Germline V gene data show CDR1 as SGHDN and CDR2 as FVKESK. This CDR3 has 15 residues. Between the trimmed V and J ends, which lost 2 bases and 9 bases, there was a span of 19 bases. CDR3 loop: CASSQLNGQGSPQYF. In nucleotides, the CDR3 is TGTGCCAGCAGCCAATTGAACGGGCAGGGTTCTCCCCAGTACTTC.

The chain is built from TRBV6-5 and TRBJ2-2; D possibly corresponds to TRBD2 (7 bases). Trimming pared 5 bases from V and 5 bases from J, leaving 12 bases between. CDR1 is MNHEY, CDR2 SVGAGI, per germline. The CDR3 length is 14 residues. CDR3: CASSRGRGTGELFF. The CDR3 DNA follows: TGTGCCAGCAGTCGGGGGAGGGGGACCGGGGAGCTGTTTTTT.

This chain connects TRBV19 to TRBJ1-4; D perhaps matches TRBD1 (6 bases). The CDR3 loop spans 15 amino acids. Germline V gene sequence: CDR1 LNHDA, CDR2 SQIVND (reference sequence). The V gene lost 6 bases and the J gene lost 2 bases, with 13 bases spanning the gap. The DNA for the CDR3 is TGTGCCAGTAGAAAACCAGGGGCTACTAATGAAAAACTGTTTTTT. Translated, it gives CASRKPGATNEKLFF.

The V gene is TRBV27, the J gene TRBJ1-4; no reliable D call. Germline assignment: CDR1 MNHEY and CDR2 SMNVEV (reference sequence). V lost 6 bases and J 9 bases, leaving 17 bases between the germline ends. The CDR3 extends over 14 amino acids. This CDR3 is CASSQSVGLQKLFF. CDR3 in DNA: TGTGCCAGCAGCCAAAGTGTAGGACTTCAAAAACTGTTTTTT.

This rearrangement joins TRBV5-1 to TRBJ2-2; 11 bases map to TRBD2. CDR1 is SGHRS, CDR2 YFSETQ, per germline. V was clipped by 2 bases and J by 6 bases; unmatched bases: 3. The CDR3 consists of 15 residues. The CDR3 reads CASSLLAGEAGELFF. CDR3 nucleotide sequence: TGCGCCAGCAGCTTACTAGCGGGAGAGGCCGGGGAGCTGTTTTTT.

CDR3: CASSDTGLMSDNEQFF. CDR3 nucleotides: TGTGCCAGCAGTGATACGGGTCTCATGAGTGACAATGAGCAGTTCTTC. V usage is TRBV6-1 and J usage is TRBJ2-1; D gene unclear. CDR3 length: 16 residues. Trimming shortened V by 3 bases and J by 5 bases, and 17 bases separated the two germline ends. Per germline, CDR1 MNHNS and CDR2 SASEGT.

The chain is built from TRBV4-2 and TRBJ2-7; D is ambiguous. There are 13 residues in the CDR3. The V and J ends lost 0 bases and 6 bases respectively, with 9 bases between them. CDR1 LGHNA and CDR2 YNFKEQ come from the germline V gene. CDR3 residues: CASSQDSQREQYF. For the CDR3, the DNA is TGTGCCAGCAGCCAAGATTCCCAGCGCGAGCAGTACTTC.

The chain has TRBV30 and TRBJ2-2, with 12 bases identical to TRBD2. The V and J ends lost 2 bases and 9 bases, in that order; junction bases with no gene match: 16. The CDR3 is 18 residues long. CDR1 and CDR2 (germline): GTSNPN, SVGIG (reference sequence). CDR3 sequence (DNA): TGTGCCTGGAGTTTAAGACTAGCGGGAGACCCCCCCCTTAGGGAGCTGTTTTTT. Amino acids: CAWSLRLAGDPPLRELFF. Combining the CDR3 with reference TRBV30 and TRBJ2-2 gives the whole variable domain SQTIHQWPATLVQPVGSPLSLECTVEGTSNPNLYWYRQAAGRGLQLLFYSVGIGQISSEVPQNLSASRPQDRQFILSSKKLLLSDSGFYLCAWSLRLAGDPPLRELFFGEGSRLTVL.

V is TRBV29-1 and J is TRBJ2-6; maybe TRBD2 (6 bases). Between the trimmed V and J ends, which lost 0 bases and 12 bases, there was a span of 9 bases. CDR3 length equals 12 residues. Germline assignment: CDR1 SQVTM and CDR2 ANQGSEA. CDR3 protein: CSVEEGDSVLTF. DNA of the CDR3: TGCAGCGTTGAAGAGGGGGACTCCGTCCTGACTTTC.

The chain employs TRBV6-6 and TRBJ2-7; TRBD2 agrees at 7 bases. From germline, CDR1 is MNHNY and CDR2 SVGAGI (reference sequence). Trimming took 6 bases from V and 5 from J; bases not matched to a gene: 10. This CDR3 has 14 residues. The CDR3 sequence is CASSQLATKDEQYF. The CDR3 DNA follows: TGTGCCAGCAGCCAACTAGCGACCAAGGACGAGCAGTACTTC.

This clone has a single count. V usage is TRBV28 and J usage is TRBJ1-1, with 11 nucleotides matching TRBD1. The CDR3 sequence is 16 residues long. After removal of 3 bases from V and 5 bases from J, the junction contained 8 bases not matched to a gene. CDR1 MDHEN and CDR2 SYDVKM come from the germline V gene. As DNA, the CDR3 is TGTGCCAGCAGTTTTTTGAGGACAGGGGGCAAAACTGAAGCTTTCTTT. It yields the protein CASSFLRTGGKTEAFF.

Only one count was recorded for this clone. The rearrangement links TRBV6-6 to TRBJ1-4; D gene ambiguous. Between the trimmed V and J ends, which lost 5 bases and 3 bases, there was a span of 19 bases. This CDR3 is built from 17 residues. Looked up from germline, CDR1 is MNHNY and CDR2 is SVGAGI (reference sequence). CDR3 sequence (DNA): TGTGCCAGCAGTCTGCAACCTAGACGCCTGGCTAATGAAAAACTGTTTTTT. Translated: CASSLQPRRLANEKLFF.